Sequencing of this T cell receptor (beta chain) was carried out in a study of identical twins. Concerning this clonotype: The antigen is not known.

TCRdb passed the 5' RACE reads through MiXCR, listing each CDR3 protein once. The sample carries hundreds of thousands of distinct CDR3 sequences, 21% recorded once. The CDR3 loop spans 15 amino acids. Germline V gives CDR1 DFQATT, CDR2 SNEGSKA (reference sequence). Unmatched junction bases numbered 8, after V lost 6 bases and J lost 3 bases. General study findings and limits: With monozygotic twins, out-of-frame TCR alpha sharing exceeded what models estimated.

This sample was also put to use in a study of T cells expressing NK-cell markers. That study reports: Expanded NKG2C+ T cell clones had unclear HCMV specificity.

Sequenced input: PBMCs. The genes are TRBV20-1 and TRBJ2-1; 10 nucleotides match TRBD2. This receptor was identified in a woman between 18 and 29 years old in good health. The CDR3 spells CSAPPLAGVYNEQFF. The CDR3, as DNA: TGCAGTGCCCCACCTCTAGCGGGGGTCTACAATGAGCAGTTCTTC.